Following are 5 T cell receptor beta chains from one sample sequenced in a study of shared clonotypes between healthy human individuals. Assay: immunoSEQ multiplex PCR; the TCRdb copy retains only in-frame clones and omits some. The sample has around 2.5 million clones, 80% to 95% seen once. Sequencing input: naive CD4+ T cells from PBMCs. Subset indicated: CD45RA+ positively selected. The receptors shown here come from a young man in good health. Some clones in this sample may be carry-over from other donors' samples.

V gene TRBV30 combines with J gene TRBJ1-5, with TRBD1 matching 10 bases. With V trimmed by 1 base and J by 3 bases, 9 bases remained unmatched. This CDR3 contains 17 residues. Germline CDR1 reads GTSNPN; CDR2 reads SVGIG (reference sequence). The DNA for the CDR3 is TGTGCCTGGAGTGCCGGGACAGGGGCCCCTTCCAATCAGCCCCAGCATTTT. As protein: CAWSAGTGAPSNQPQHF. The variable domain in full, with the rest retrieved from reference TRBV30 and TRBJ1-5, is SQTIHQWPATLVQPVGSPLSLECTVEGTSNPNLYWYRQAAGRGLQLLFYSVGIGQISSEVPQNLSASRPQDRQFILSSKKLLLSDSGFYLCAWSAGTGAPSNQPQHFGDGTRLSIL.

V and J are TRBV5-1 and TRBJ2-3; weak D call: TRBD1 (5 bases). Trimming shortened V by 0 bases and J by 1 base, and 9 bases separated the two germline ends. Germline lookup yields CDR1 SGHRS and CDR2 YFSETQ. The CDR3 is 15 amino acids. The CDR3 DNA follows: TGCGCCAGCAGCTTGGAGTCGACAGGCACAGATACGCAGTATTTT. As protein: CASSLESTGTDTQYF.

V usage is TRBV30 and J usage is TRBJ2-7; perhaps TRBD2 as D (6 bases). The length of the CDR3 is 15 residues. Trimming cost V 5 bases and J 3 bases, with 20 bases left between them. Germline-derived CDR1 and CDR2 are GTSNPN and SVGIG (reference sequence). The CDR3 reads CAWGPGGTLVYEQYF. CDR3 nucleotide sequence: TGTGCCTGGGGTCCCGGGGGAACACTAGTCTACGAGCAGTACTTC.

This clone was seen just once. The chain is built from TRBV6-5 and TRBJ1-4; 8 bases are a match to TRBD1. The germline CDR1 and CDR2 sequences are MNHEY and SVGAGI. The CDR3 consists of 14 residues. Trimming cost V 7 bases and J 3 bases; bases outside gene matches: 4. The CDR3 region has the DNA TGTGCCAGCAAGGGACAGGCCTCTAATGAAAAACTGTTTTTT. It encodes CASKGQASNEKLFF.

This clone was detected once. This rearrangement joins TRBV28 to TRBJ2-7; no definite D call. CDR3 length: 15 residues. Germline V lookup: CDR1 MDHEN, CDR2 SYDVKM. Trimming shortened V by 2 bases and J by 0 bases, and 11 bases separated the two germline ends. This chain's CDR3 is CASSLPRALSYEQYF. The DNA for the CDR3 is TGTGCCAGCAGTTTACCGCGAGCCCTCTCCTACGAGCAGTACTTC.